A selection of T cell receptor beta chains follows, all from one sample in a study of T cells in localized non-small cell lung cancer. TCRdb keeps only in-frame clones here, not all; method: immunoSEQ multiplex PCR. The table includes some 5,000 clones, over 25% detected once. Sequenced here: lung tumor tissue, sampled before any cancer treatment. The receptors here all came from a man aged 40 to 75 with stage II lung adenocarcinoma. The CDR3 runs from the conserved cysteine through the conserved F or W. Fields, in order: clone size, V gene, CDR3 length, J gene, D gene, CDR3 DNA, CDR3 protein. The D gene is left open where the match is weak. Clone sizes are given selectively: once, few, many, or a class where the clone is expanded.

few,TRBV30,14,TRBJ1-2,-,TGTGCCTGGAGTGTAGGGGGAGGATACTATGGCTACACCTTC,CAWSVGGGYYGYTF
-,TRBV10-2,17,TRBJ2-7,TRBD2,TGCGCCAGCCAAGACCGGACTAGCGGGAGCAAGTCCTACGAGCAGTACTTC,CASQDRTSGSKSYEQYF
few,TRBV30,14,TRBJ2-5,TRBD1,TGTGCCTGGAAACTGGGACAGGGTCTGGAGACCCAGTACTTC,CAWKLGQGLETQYF
-,TRBV10-3,18,TRBJ2-1,TRBD2,TGTGCCATCAGTGAGTCGCCCCCAGGACTAGCGGGCAACAATGAGCAGTTCTTC,CAISESPPGLAGNNEQFF
-,TRBV19,17,TRBJ1-3,-,TGTGCCAGTAATGGGGGGGATGCAGCGAGCTCTGGAAACACCATATATTTT,CASNGGDAASSGNTIYF
-,TRBV7-6,16,TRBJ2-2,TRBD1,TGTGCCAGCCGGGGGACGCGGGACAGGGGTAGCGGGGAGCTGTTTTTT,CASRGTRDRGSGELFF
-,TRBV11-3,17,TRBJ2-1,TRBD2,TGTGCCAGCAGCCCCGAACGCGGGAGGAGCTCCTACAATGAGCAGTTCTTC,CASSPERGRSSYNEQFF
-,TRBV9,15,TRBJ1-2,-,TGTGCCAGCAGCCCGTCGGCGAAATCTAACTATGGCTACACCTTC,CASSPSAKSNYGYTF
-,TRBV10-3,13,TRBJ2-7,-,TGTGCCATCAGTGAGACAGGGCGGGGGGAGCAGTACTTC,CAISETGRGEQYF
-,TRBV6-8,13,TRBJ2-7,-,TGTGCCAGCAGTGTGGGCCCGTCGGGGGAGCAGTACTTC,CASSVGPSGEQYF
-,TRBV28,13,TRBJ1-2,TRBD1,TGTGCCAGCGGCTTTGGGGACAGGGGCGGCTACACCTTC,CASGFGDRGGYTF
-,TRBV18,15,TRBJ2-7,TRBD2,TGTGCCAGCTCACCCTCGACTAGCGGGAGGGGCGAGCAGTACTTC,CASSPSTSGRGEQYF
-,TRBV18,13,TRBJ1-5,-,TGTGCCAGCTCACCAGAGGGCCGTGGATCCCAGCATTTT,CASSPEGRGSQHF
-,TRBV6-8,14,TRBJ1-5,TRBD1,TGTGCCATCAGTGCGGGACAGGGTTATCAGCCCCAGCATTTT,CAISAGQGYQPQHF
-,TRBV7-2,17,TRBJ2-7,-,TGTGCCAGCAGCCCGAGGGGGGGCGGGAGAAGCCCCTACGAGCAGTACTTC,CASSPRGGGRSPYEQYF
medium-sized,TRBV1,17,TRBJ1-3,-,TGCGCCAGCAGCCGAGACCCTCGACAGCAAGGTGGAAACACCATATATTTT,CASSRDPRQQGGNTIYF
few,TRBV6-8,16,TRBJ2-1,TRBD2,TGTGCCAGCAGTGGGCCTGTCGGGACTAAGGACAATGAGCAGTTCTTC,CASSGPVGTKDNEQFF
-,TRBV11-3,15,TRBJ2-7,TRBD2,TGTGCCAGCAGCTTAGTAAGCGGGAGGGCCCACGAGCAGTACTTC,CASSLVSGRAHEQYF
-,TRBV19,15,TRBJ2-3,-,TGTGCCAGTAGTATCGGCGGGACCATAACAGATACGCAGTATTTT,CASSIGGTITDTQYF
few,TRBV28,15,TRBJ1-2,-,TGTGCCAGCAGTTTCCACGATATAGGCAGGGTAGGCTACACCTTC,CASSFHDIGRVGYTF
once,TRBV6-8,15,TRBJ1-5,-,TGTGCCAGCAGCCGACGGGAGTATAGCAATCAGCCCCAGCATTTT,CASSRREYSNQPQHF
-,TRBV30,14,TRBJ2-1,-,TGTGCCTGGAGTAGTCTCAGCTCCTACAATGAGCAGTTCTTC,CAWSSLSSYNEQFF
-,TRBV18,15,TRBJ1-2,TRBD1,TGTGCCAGCTCACCCGTACAGGGGGTGGGCTATGGCTACACCTTC,CASSPVQGVGYGYTF
few,TRBV11-3,14,TRBJ2-6,-,TGTGCCAGCAGCCTCGCATCGGGGGCCAACGTCCTGACTTTC,CASSLASGANVLTF
medium-sized,TRBV6-8,12,TRBJ2-2,-,TGTGCCAGCAGTGGCGTTGGAGGGGAGCTGTTTTTT,CASSGVGGELFF
few,TRBV9,15,TRBJ2-2,-,TGTGCCAGCAGAGCCGGGGCCCACCCCACCGGGGAGCTGTTTTTT,CASRAGAHPTGELFF
-,TRBV7-7,15,TRBJ2-3,TRBD1,TGTGCCAGCAGAGAGAAGGGGGCTATCACAGATACGCAGTATTTT,CASREKGAITDTQYF
-,TRBV11-3,14,TRBJ1-2,-,TGTGCCAGCAGCCCATCGGGCGCTAACTATGGCTACACCTTC,CASSPSGANYGYTF
few,TRBV4-1,12,TRBJ2-1,-,TGCGCCAGCAGCCAAGACAGGGAGAGGGTATTCTTC,CASSQDRERVFF
-,TRBV29-1,17,TRBJ2-5,TRBD2,TGCAGCGTTGTGCTCGTATTAGCGGGAGTTGGGGCGGAGACCCAGTACTTC,CSVVLVLAGVGAETQYF
few,TRBV28,13,TRBJ1-5,-,TGTGCCAGCAGTTTAGAGGGCCAAAAGCCCCAGCATTTT,CASSLEGQKPQHF
large,TRBV11-3,14,TRBJ1-1,-,TGTGCCAGCAACCGCTTGAGGGGTAACACTGAAGCTTTCTTT,CASNRLRGNTEAFF
few,TRBV9,15,TRBJ1-2,-,TGTGCCAGCAGCATGATACAGGGACACGTCTATGGCTACACCTTC,CASSMIQGHVYGYTF
-,TRBV28,13,TRBJ1-5,-,TGTGCCAGCAGTTCGGGCCTCCATCAGCCCCAGCATTTT,CASSSGLHQPQHF
-,TRBV30,11,TRBJ2-2,-,TGTGCCTCCCAAGGGTCCGGGGAGCTGTTTTTT,CASQGSGELFF
few,TRBV9,13,TRBJ2-2,-,TGTGCCAGCAGCGTGGGACCAACCGGGGAGCTGTTTTTT,CASSVGPTGELFF
-,TRBV30,16,TRBJ2-3,TRBD2,TGTGCCTGGAGTGTAAGTCTAGCGGGAGGGGCAGATACGCAGTATTTT,CAWSVSLAGGADTQYF
-,TRBV10-2,13,TRBJ2-1,-,TGCGCCAGCAGTGGACAGGCCGGCGGTGAGCAGTTCTTC,CASSGQAGGEQFF
-,TRBV10-2,12,TRBJ2-1,-,TGCGCCAGCAGTATGGGGAGCAATGAGCAGTTCTTC,CASSMGSNEQFF
medium-sized,TRBV11-3,16,TRBJ2-7,-,TGTGCCAGCAGCTTAGGCCCGGGGGCGTTTGACTTCGAGCAGTACTTC,CASSLGPGAFDFEQYF
few,TRBV11-3,14,TRBJ2-5,-,TGTGCCAGCAGCGCATCGGGGTACAGAGAGACCCAGTACTTC,CASSASGYRETQYF
-,TRBV19,14,TRBJ2-3,TRBD1,TGTGCCAGTAGTGGCACAGGGGGCACAGATACGCAGTATTTT,CASSGTGGTDTQYF
-,TRBV29-1,15,TRBJ2-7,TRBD1,TGCAGCGTTGACCTGGGACAGGGGCGGACCTACGAGCAGTACTTC,CSVDLGQGRTYEQYF
-,TRBV19,15,TRBJ2-7,-,TGTGCCAGTAGTATCCAAGCGGAGGCATATTACGAGCAGTACTTC,CASSIQAEAYYEQYF
few,TRBV25-1,14,TRBJ2-5,-,TGTGCCAGCAGTGAACGGGGAAAGGATGAGACCCAGTACTTC,CASSERGKDETQYF
few,TRBV11-3,14,TRBJ2-3,-,TGTGCCAGCAGCTTAGGACTAGGCACAGATACGCAGTATTTT,CASSLGLGTDTQYF
few,TRBV19,14,TRBJ1-2,-,TGTGCCAGTACCTCGGGACCCAATGGCTATGGCTACACCTTC,CASTSGPNGYGYTF
-,TRBV29-1,14,TRBJ1-1,-,TGCAGCGTATCCCCGGACATAAGGAACACTGAAGCTTTCTTT,CSVSPDIRNTEAFF
-,TRBV28,17,TRBJ2-7,TRBD1,TGTGCCAGCACCACCTCCCTAATCACAGGGGGCAACTACGAGCAGTACTTC,CASTTSLITGGNYEQYF
-,TRBV19,16,TRBJ2-7,-,TGTGCCAGTAGTAGGGCGGGGGCAGGGGATTCCTACGAGCAGTACTTC,CASSRAGAGDSYEQYF